This TCR beta chain was captured in a study of T cell changes during pregnancy in multiple sclerosis. This CDR3 comprises 14 residues. V shed 7 bases, J shed 2 bases, and the junction held 7 bases outside the gene matches. Germline V CDR1 and CDR2: SGHVS, FNYEAQ. Some clones are missing from TCRdb's copy, which holds only in-frame ones; the method was immunoSEQ multiplex PCR. The profile covers approximately 70,000 clones, with roughly nine tenths appearing a single time and approximately 1.2% taken by the ten largest. The origin of this receptor is a female donor with multiple sclerosis, enrolled in a pregnancy study. The chain employs TRBV7-6 and TRBJ2-7; 8 bases map to TRBD1. Sequencing used peripheral blood, obtained in the third trimester of pregnancy. The CDR3 loop reads CASTLGQGAYEQYF. CDR3 bases: TGTGCCAGCACCCTTGGACAGGGAGCCTACGAGCAGTACTTC. Using reference TRBV7-6 and TRBJ2-7 for the parts outside the CDR3, the full variable domain is GAGVSQSPRYKVTKRGQDVALRCDPISGHVSLYWYRQALGQGPEFLTYFNYEAQQDKSGLPNDRFSAERPEGSISTLTIQRTEQRDSAMYRCASTLGQGAYEQYFGPGTRLTVT.